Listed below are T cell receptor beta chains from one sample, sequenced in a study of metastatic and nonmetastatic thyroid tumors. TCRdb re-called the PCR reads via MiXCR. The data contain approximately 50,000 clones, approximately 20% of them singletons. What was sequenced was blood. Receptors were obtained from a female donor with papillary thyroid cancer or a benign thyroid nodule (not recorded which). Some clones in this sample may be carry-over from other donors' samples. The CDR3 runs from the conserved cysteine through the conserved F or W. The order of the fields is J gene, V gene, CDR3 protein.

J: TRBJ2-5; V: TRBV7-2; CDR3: CASSSYRGNGQETQYF
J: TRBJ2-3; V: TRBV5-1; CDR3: CASSPSRTSTDTQYF
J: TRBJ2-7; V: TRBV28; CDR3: CASSFLGGVTSDHREQYF
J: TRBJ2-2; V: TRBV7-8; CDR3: CASSFVLAANTGELFF
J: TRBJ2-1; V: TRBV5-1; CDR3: CASSLGASGPSYNEQFF
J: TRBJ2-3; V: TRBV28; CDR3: CASIPERILTDTQYF
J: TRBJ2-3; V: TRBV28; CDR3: CASSTGISDTQYF
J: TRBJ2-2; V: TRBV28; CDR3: CASSPRSVLPGELFF
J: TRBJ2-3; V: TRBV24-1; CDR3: CATSCDRGLTDTQYF
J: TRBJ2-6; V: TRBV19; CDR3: CASNRASGANVLTF
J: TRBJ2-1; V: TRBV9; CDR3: CASSPSRGLDYNEQFF
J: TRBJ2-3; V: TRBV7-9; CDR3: CASSFETDTQYF
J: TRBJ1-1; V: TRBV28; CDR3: CASNPGQPNTEAFF
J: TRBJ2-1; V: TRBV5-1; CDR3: CASSSSASGRTYNEQFF
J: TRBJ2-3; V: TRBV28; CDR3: CASSQDQIADTQYF
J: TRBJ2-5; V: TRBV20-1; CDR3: CSASPRLAEETQYF
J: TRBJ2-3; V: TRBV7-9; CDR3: CASRRQGTDTQYF
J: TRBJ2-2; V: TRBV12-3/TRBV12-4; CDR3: CAISRTGGHTGDLFF
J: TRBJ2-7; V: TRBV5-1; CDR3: CASSLGLAGDYEQYF
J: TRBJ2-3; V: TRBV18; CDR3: CASSPGLGSDTQYF
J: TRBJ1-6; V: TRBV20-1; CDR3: CSAHTAVLGDILYNSPLHF
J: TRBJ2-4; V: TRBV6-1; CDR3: CASSEALLDGAKNIQYF
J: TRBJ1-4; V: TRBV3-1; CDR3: CASSGLRGTLEKLFF
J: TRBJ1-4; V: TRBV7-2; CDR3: CASSLGGSEKLFF
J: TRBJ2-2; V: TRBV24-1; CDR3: CATSDTGGPNTGELFF
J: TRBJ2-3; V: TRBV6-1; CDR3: CASTDGGITDTQYF
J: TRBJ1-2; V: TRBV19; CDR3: CASTIGGGGYTF
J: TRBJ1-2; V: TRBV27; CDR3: CASSALGYTGGYTF
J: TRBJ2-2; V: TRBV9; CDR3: CASSFHGRNTVELFF
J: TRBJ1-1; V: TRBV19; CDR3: CAIATGIGTESFF
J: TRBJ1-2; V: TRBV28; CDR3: CASSQGGILNYGYTF
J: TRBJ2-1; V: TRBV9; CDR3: CASSVVSSGSLNEQFF
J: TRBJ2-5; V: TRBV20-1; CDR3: CSASWREANQETQYF
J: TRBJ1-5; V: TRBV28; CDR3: CAAGVSNQPQHF
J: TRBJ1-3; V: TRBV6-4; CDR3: CASSAGTASGNTIYF